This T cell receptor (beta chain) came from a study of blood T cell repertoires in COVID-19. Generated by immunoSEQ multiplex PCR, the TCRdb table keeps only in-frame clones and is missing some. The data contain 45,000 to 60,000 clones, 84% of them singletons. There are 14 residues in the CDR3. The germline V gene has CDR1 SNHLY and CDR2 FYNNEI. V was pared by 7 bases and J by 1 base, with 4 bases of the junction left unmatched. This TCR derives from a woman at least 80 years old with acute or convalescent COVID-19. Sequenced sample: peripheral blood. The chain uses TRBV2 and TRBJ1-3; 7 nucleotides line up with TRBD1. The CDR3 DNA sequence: TGTGCCAGCAACCTACAGGGGTCTGGAAACACCATATATTTT. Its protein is CASNLQGSGNTIYF.